The 21 T cell receptor beta chains presented below share a single source sample, sequenced in a study of human T cells and chemical hapten exposure. As to time point: pre-sensitization, week 0. Treatment: therapeutic diphenylcyclopropenone sensitization with weekly scalp DPC. TCRdb re-called the RACE reads with MiXCR, one entry per CDR3 protein. The table has 150,000 to 200,000 distinct CDR3 sequences, almost 30% seen once. The material sequenced was whole blood, taken in connection with sensitization to the hapten diphenylcyclopropenone (DPC). These receptor sequences come from a woman aged 25 to 39 with alopecia areata. Some clones in this sample may be carry-over from other donors' samples.

In its sample, this clonotype was seen a few times. V is TRBV6-2 or TRBV6-3 and J is TRBJ1-5; D gene unclear. V lost 6 bases and J lost 7, with 13 bases in between. CDR1 MNHEY and CDR2 SVGEGT come from the germline V gene. The CDR3 covers 13 residues. The CDR3 region is CASRKVSRQPQHF. The CDR3 DNA reads as TGTGCCAGCAGAAAGGTATCTAGGCAGCCCCAGCATTTT.

This clonotype occurred a few times. The chain couples TRBV7-2 to TRBJ1-1; D unclear. Germline-derived CDR1 and CDR2 are SGHTA and FQGNSA. Trimming cost V 5 bases and J 10 bases, with 17 bases left between them. This CDR3 is built from 13 residues. The CDR3 coding sequence is TGTGCCAGCAGCCCTTACACGGCAGACGGAGCTTTCTTT. Translation: CASSPYTADGAFF. Using reference TRBV7-2 and TRBJ1-1 for the parts outside the CDR3, the full variable domain is GAGVSQSPSNKVTEKGKDVELRCDPISGHTALYWYRQSLGQGLEFLIYFQGNSAPDKSGLPSDRFSAERTGGSVSTLTIQRTQQEDSAVYLCASSPYTADGAFFGQGTRLTVV.

This clonotype was detected a few times. The V call is TRBV30, the J call TRBJ1-2, with D perhaps TRBD1 (5 bases). The V gene lost 8 bases and the J gene lost 11 bases, with 24 bases spanning the gap. Germline values: CDR1 GTSNPN, CDR2 SVGIG (reference sequence). The CDR3 loop spans 13 amino acids. DNA of the CDR3: TGTGCCATCCACCCGGGACTGAATTTTGGATACACCTTC. It specifies CAIHPGLNFGYTF.

This chain links TRBV24-1 with TRBJ2-1, with a weak D call TRBD1 (5 bases). CDR1 is KGHDR and CDR2 is SFDVKD in the germline V gene. V gave up 5 bases and J gave up 8 bases, with 15 bases separating them. The CDR3 runs 14 residues. CDR3: CATSVNTWGDEQFF. As DNA, the CDR3 is TGTGCCACCAGTGTCAATACGTGGGGCGATGAGCAGTTCTTC.

This CDR3 reads CASSYTSGIYNEQFF. The CDR3, as DNA: TGTGCCAGCAGTTATACTAGCGGGATTTACAATGAGCAGTTCTTC. The chain carries TRBV6-5 and TRBJ2-1; 10 bases are shared with TRBD2. V dropped 3 bases and J dropped 4; count of bases not matched to a gene: 3. The CDR3 loop spans 15 amino acids. The germline V gene has CDR1 MNHEY and CDR2 SVGAGI.

This clonotype was found a few times. The chain uses TRBV5-6 and TRBJ1-6, with 8 bases matching TRBD1. Germline values: CDR1 SGHDT, CDR2 YYEEEE. Losses at the gene ends were 2 bases for V and 7 bases for J; bases not matched to a gene: 5. CDR3 length: 15 residues. CDR3 sequence reads: CASSLTTGVNSPLHF. Written as DNA, the CDR3 is TGTGCCAGCAGCTTAACGACAGGGGTGAATTCACCCCTCCACTTT. The variable domain in full, with the rest retrieved from reference TRBV5-6 and TRBJ1-6, is DAGVTQSPTHLIKTRGQQVTLRCSPKSGHDTVSWYQQALGQGPQFIFQYYEEEERQRGNFPDRFSGHQFPNYSSELNVNALLLGDSALYLCASSLTTGVNSPLHFGNGTRLTVT.

The gene calls are TRBV19 and TRBJ2-1, with D perhaps matching TRBD2 (5 bases). V lost 8 bases to trimming and J lost 3 bases, with 11 bases between them. The CDR3 spans 13 residues. Germline V lookup: CDR1 LNHDA, CDR2 SQIVND (reference sequence). The CDR3 DNA sequence: TGTGCCAGTCAGGACTGGGTCTACAATGAGCAGTTCTTC. As protein: CASQDWVYNEQFF.

V gene TRBV28 combines with J gene TRBJ1-2; the D is unclear. The CDR3 is made up of 13 amino acids. The germline gives CDR1 MDHEN, CDR2 SYDVKM. The V gene lost 2 bases and the J gene lost 2 bases, with 6 bases spanning the gap. CDR3 loop: CASSLDLNYGYTF. In DNA, the CDR3 is TGTGCCAGCAGTTTAGATCTCAACTATGGCTACACCTTC.

This sequence joins TRBV7-8 and TRBJ2-3; possibly TRBD2 for D (6 bases). The ends were cut back, 4 bases at V and 4 bases at J, with 18 bases in the middle. CDR3 length: 16 residues. Per germline, CDR1 SGHVS and CDR2 FQNEAQ. The CDR3 region has the DNA TGTGCCAGCAGCTCGAGTCCCAGGAGGGGACCAGATACGCAGTATTTT. Residues: CASSSSPRRGPDTQYF.

The table lists this clonotype with a few counts. This sequence joins TRBV28 and TRBJ2-1, with 13 bases identical to TRBD2. There are 15 residues in the CDR3. Germline values: CDR1 MDHEN, CDR2 SYDVKM. The trim removed 5 bases at V and 10 bases at J, leaving 8 bases unmatched. Here the CDR3 reads CASSRLAGGAGEQFF. Here the CDR3 DNA reads TGTGCCAGCAGTCGACTAGCGGGAGGAGCGGGCGAGCAGTTCTTC.

In its sample, this clonotype was seen a few times. The rearrangement links TRBV30 to TRBJ2-3, with TRBD2 identical over 11 bases. Germline V gene lookup returns CDR1 GTSNPN and CDR2 SVGIG (reference sequence). The CDR3 is 14 residues long. V was pared by 3 bases and J by 1 base, with 0 bases of the junction left unmatched. The CDR3: CAWRGLAGTDTQYF. The CDR3 DNA reads TGTGCCTGGAGGGGACTAGCGGGCACAGATACGCAGTATTTT.

The rearrangement uses TRBV20-1 and TRBJ2-2; 9 nucleotides align to TRBD2. Germline lookup yields CDR1 DFQATT and CDR2 SNEGSKA (reference sequence). The CDR3 contains 15 residues. After removal of 6 bases from V and 6 bases from J, the junction contained 11 bases not matched to a gene. This CDR3 reads CSAFSRTSASGELFF. DNA of the CDR3: TGCAGTGCGTTTAGTCGGACTAGCGCCTCCGGGGAGCTGTTTTTT.

The chain links TRBV7-2 to TRBJ1-4; no firm D call. V was clipped by 5 bases and J by 4 bases, with 8 bases between them. Germline CDR1 SGHTA, CDR2 FQGNSA. The CDR3 is 13 residues long. CDR3 DNA sequence: TGTGCCAGCAGCCCCAAGGTTAATGAAAAACTGTTTTTT. Amino acid sequence: CASSPKVNEKLFF.

The rearrangement joins TRBV10-3 to TRBJ1-2; D possibly corresponds to TRBD1 (5 bases). The CDR3 runs to 17 residues. Trimming shortened V by 0 bases and J by 7 bases, and 21 bases separated the two germline ends. Looked up from germline, CDR1 is ENHRY and CDR2 is SYGVKD. The CDR3 is CAISESSQGGLTGGYTF. CDR3 bases: TGTGCCATCAGTGAGTCGTCCCAGGGCGGACTAACTGGTGGCTACACCTTC.

The chain carries TRBV7-2 and TRBJ2-5; D is perhaps TRBD1 (5 bases). The CDR3 runs 13 residues. The V end was cut by 8 bases, the J end by 7 bases, with 17 bases between. The germline V gene has CDR1 SGHTA and CDR2 FQGNSA. In DNA form, the CDR3 reads TGTGCCAGCTACTCAGGGTTCTCGGGGACCCAGTACTTC. It specifies CASYSGFSGTQYF.

The table lists this clonotype with a few counts. The V gene is TRBV6-2 or TRBV6-3, the J gene TRBJ1-2; maybe TRBD1 (5 bases). Germline V gene lookup returns CDR1 MNHEY and CDR2 SVGEGT. This CDR3 has 14 residues. V was shortened by 5 bases and J by 3 bases, with 13 bases between the two germline ends. This CDR3 reads CASSPDGGDYGYTF. The CDR3 DNA reads as TGTGCCAGCAGTCCCGATGGGGGGGACTATGGCTACACCTTC.

There are many counts of this clonotype. J is TRBJ2-5 and V is TRBV7-2; D gene ambiguous. V was clipped by 2 bases and J by 5 bases, with 6 bases between them. This CDR3 comprises 12 residues. CDR1 is SGHTA and CDR2 is FQGNSA in the germline V gene. DNA for the CDR3: TGTGCCAGCAGCTTAATTGGGGAGACCCAGTACTTC. The encoded protein is CASSLIGETQYF.

Remarks on this clonotype: A much more abundant neighbour one base away suggests this may be a read error. The chain joins TRBV11-2 to TRBJ1-2; TRBD1 matches at 8 bases. CDR3 size: 13 residues. Losses at the gene ends were 5 bases for V and 4 bases for J; bases not matched to a gene: 3. The V gene's germline CDR1 is SGHAT and CDR2 FQNNGV. The CDR3 loop reads CASSRTGGYGYTF. DNA for the CDR3: TGTGCCAGCAGCCGAACAGGGGGCTATGGCTACACCTTC.

This clonotype was seen a handful of times. The gene calls are TRBV28 and TRBJ2-1, with 7 positions matching TRBD1. Germline CDR1 MDHEN, CDR2 SYDVKM. With V trimmed by 6 bases and J by 6 bases, 5 bases remained unmatched. The CDR3 is 13 amino acids. CDR3 sequence: CASRLGQANEQFF. CDR3 sequence (DNA): TGTGCCAGCAGACTCGGACAGGCCAATGAGCAGTTCTTC.

This rearrangement joins TRBV11-3 to TRBJ2-2; TRBD2 agrees at 11 bases. The junction had 5 bases not matched to a gene; V was cut back by 6 bases and J by 2 bases. The germline V gene has CDR1 SGHNT and CDR2 YENEEA. This CDR3 has 16 residues. The CDR3 protein is CASRPGTSGNTGELFF. As DNA, the CDR3 is TGTGCCAGCAGACCTGGGACTAGCGGAAACACCGGGGAGCTGTTTTTT.

This clonotype was observed a few times. V is TRBV10-3 and J is TRBJ1-2; D is uncertain. The germline gives CDR1 ENHRY, CDR2 SYGVKD. The CDR3 has 13 residues. The ends were cut back, 2 bases at V and 4 bases at J, with 8 bases in the middle. The CDR3: CAISEAAAYGYTF. The DNA for the CDR3 is TGTGCCATCAGTGAGGCGGCCGCCTATGGCTACACCTTC.